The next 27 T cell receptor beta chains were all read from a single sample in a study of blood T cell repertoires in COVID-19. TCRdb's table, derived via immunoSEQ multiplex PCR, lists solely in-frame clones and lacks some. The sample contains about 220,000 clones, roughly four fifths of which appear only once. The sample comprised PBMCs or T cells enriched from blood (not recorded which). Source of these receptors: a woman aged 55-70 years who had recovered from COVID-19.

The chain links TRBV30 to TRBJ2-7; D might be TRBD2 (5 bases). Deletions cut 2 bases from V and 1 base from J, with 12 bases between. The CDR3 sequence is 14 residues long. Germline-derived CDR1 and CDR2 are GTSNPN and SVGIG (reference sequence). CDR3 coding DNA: TGTGCCTGGAGTCGAGGGTTTCGGTCCTACGAGCAGTACTTC. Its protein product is CAWSRGFRSYEQYF.

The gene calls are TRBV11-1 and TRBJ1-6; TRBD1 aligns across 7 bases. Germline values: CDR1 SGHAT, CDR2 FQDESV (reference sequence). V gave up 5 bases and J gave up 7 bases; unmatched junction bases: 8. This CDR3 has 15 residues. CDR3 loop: CASSPTGVDNSPLHF. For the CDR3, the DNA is TGTGCCAGCAGCCCCACAGGGGTCGACAATTCACCCCTCCACTTT.

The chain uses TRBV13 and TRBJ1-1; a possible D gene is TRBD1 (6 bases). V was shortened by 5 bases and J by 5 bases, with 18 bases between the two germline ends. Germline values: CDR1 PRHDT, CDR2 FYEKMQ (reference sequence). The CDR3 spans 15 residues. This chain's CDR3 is CASSPSRGALTEAFF. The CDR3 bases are TGTGCCAGCAGCCCCTCCCGGGGGGCCTTAACTGAAGCTTTCTTT. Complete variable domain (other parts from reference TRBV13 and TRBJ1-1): AAGVIQSPRHLIKEKRETATLKCYPIPRHDTVYWYQQGPGQDPQFLISFYEKMQSDKGSIPDRFSAQQFSDYHSELNMSSLELGDSALYFCASSPSRGALTEAFFGQGTRLTVV.

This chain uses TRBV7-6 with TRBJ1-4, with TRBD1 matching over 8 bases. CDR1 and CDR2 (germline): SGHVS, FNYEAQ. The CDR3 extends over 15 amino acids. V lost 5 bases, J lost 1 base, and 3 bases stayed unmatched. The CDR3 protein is CASSEQGGTNEKLFF. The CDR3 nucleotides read TGTGCCAGCAGCGAACAGGGGGGAACTAATGAAAAACTGTTTTTT.

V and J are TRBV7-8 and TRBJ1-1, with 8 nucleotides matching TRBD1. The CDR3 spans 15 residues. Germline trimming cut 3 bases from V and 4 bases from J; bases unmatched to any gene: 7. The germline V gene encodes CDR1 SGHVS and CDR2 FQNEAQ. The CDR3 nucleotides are TGTGCCAGCAGCTTCCATGACAGGGGTAGCACTGAAGCTTTCTTT. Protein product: CASSFHDRGSTEAFF.

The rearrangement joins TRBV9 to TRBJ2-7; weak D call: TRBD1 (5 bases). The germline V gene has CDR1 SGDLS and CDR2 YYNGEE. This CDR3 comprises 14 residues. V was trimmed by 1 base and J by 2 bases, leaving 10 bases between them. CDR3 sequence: CASSVLDKPYEQYF. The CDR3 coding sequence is TGTGCCAGCAGCGTATTGGACAAACCCTACGAGCAGTACTTC.

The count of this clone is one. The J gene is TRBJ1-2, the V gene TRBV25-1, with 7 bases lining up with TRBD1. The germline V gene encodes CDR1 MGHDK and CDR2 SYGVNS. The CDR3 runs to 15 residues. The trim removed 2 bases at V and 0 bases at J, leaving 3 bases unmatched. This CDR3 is CASSEATGANYGYTF. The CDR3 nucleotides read TGTGCCAGCAGTGAAGCCACAGGGGCTAACTATGGCTACACCTTC.

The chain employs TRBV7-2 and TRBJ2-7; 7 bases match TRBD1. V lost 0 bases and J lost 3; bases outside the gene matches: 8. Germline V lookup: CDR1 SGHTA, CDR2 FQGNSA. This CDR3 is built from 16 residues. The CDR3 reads CASSLASGGTHYEQYF. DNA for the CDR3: TGTGCCAGCAGCTTAGCCTCAGGGGGAACCCACTACGAGCAGTACTTC.

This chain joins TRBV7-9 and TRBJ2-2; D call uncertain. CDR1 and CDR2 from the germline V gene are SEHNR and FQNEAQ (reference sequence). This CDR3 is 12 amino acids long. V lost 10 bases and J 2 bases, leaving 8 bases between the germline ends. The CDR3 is CAKRTNTGELFF. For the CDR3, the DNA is TGTGCCAAGCGCACTAACACCGGGGAGCTGTTTTTT.

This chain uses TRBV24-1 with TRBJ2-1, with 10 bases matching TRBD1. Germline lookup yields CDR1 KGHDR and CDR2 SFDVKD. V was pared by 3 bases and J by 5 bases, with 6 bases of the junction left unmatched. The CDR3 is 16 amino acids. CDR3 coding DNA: TGTGCCACCAGTGATCCAGGGGACAGGGGTAACAATGAGCAGTTCTTC. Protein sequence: CATSDPGDRGNNEQFF.

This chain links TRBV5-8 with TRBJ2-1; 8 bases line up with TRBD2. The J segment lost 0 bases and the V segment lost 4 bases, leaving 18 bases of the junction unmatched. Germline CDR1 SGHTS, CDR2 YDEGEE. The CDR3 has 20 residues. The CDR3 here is CASSLGQGSGGFSSYNEQFF. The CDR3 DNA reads TGTGCCAGCAGCCTTGGTCAGGGGTCGGGAGGGTTCAGCTCCTACAATGAGCAGTTCTTC.

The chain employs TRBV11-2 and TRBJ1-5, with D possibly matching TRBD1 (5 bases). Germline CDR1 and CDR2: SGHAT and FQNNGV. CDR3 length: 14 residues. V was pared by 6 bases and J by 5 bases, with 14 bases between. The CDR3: CASSSGGGYQPQHF. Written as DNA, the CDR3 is TGTGCCAGCAGTTCGGGGGGAGGCTATCAGCCCCAGCATTTT. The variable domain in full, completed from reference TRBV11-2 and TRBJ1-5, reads EAGVAQSPRYKIIEKRQSVAFWCNPISGHATLYWYQQILGQGPKLLIQFQNNGVVDDSQLPKDRFSAERLKGVDSTLKIQPAKLEDSAVYLCASSSGGGYQPQHFGDGTRLSIL.

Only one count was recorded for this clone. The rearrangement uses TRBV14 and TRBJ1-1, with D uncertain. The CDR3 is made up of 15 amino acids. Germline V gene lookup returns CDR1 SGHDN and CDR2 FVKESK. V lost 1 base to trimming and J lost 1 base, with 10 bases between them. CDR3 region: CASSQGSWRNTEAFF. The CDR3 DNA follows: TGTGCCAGCAGCCAAGGGAGCTGGCGGAACACTGAAGCTTTCTTT.

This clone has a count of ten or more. The CDR3 region is CASSLFGQAGVGEQYF. The CDR3, as DNA: TGTGCCAGCAGTTTATTTGGCCAAGCGGGAGTGGGGGAGCAGTACTTC. The chain joins TRBV27 to TRBJ2-7; TRBD2 matches at 8 bases. V was pared by 1 base and J by 7 bases, with 12 bases of the junction left unmatched. Germline CDR1 MNHEY, CDR2 SMNVEV (reference sequence). This CDR3 contains 16 residues.

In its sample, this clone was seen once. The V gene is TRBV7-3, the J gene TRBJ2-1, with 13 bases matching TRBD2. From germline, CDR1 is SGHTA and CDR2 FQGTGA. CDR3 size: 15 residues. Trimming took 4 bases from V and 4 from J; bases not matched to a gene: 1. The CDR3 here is CASSSGLAGYNEQFF. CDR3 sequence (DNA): TGTGCCAGCAGCTCGGGACTAGCGGGGTACAATGAGCAGTTCTTC.

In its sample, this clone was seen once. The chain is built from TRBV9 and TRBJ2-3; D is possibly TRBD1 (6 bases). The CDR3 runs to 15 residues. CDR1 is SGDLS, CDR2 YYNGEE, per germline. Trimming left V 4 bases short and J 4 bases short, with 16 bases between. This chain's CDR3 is CASSPRTVRADTQYF. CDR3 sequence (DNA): TGTGCCAGCAGCCCCAGGACAGTTAGAGCAGATACGCAGTATTTT.

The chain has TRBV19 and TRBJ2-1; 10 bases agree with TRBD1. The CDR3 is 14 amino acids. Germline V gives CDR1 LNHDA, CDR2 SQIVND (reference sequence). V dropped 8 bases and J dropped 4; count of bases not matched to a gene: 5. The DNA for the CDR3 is TGTGCCAGTGGAGACAGGGGGCAATACAATGAGCAGTTCTTC. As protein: CASGDRGQYNEQFF.

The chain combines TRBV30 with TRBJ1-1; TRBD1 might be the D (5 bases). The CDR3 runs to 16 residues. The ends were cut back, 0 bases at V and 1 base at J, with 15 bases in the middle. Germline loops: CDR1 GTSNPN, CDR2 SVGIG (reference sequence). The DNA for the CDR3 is TGTGCCTGGAGTGTATATGCGTCCGGGGGGAACACTGAAGCTTTCTTT. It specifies CAWSVYASGGNTEAFF.

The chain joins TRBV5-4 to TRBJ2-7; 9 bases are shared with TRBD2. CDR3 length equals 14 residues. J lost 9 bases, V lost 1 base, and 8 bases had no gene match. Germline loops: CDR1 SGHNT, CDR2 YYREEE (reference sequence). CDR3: CASSLFGGGAPQYF. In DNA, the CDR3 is TGTGCCAGCAGCTTGTTCGGCGGGGGGGCCCCGCAGTACTTC. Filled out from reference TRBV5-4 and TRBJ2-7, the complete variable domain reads ETGVTQSPTHLIKTRGQQVTLRCSSQSGHNTVSWYQQALGQGPQFIFQYYREEENGRGNFPPRFSGLQFPNYSSELNVNALELDDSALYLCASSLFGGGAPQYFGPGTRLTVT.

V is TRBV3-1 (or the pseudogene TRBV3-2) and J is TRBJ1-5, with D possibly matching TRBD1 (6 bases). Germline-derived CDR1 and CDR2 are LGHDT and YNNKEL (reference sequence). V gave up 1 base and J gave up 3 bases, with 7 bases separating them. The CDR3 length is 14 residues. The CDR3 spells CASSQGTDNQPQHF. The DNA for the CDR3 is TGTGCCAGCAGCCAAGGGACAGACAATCAGCCCCAGCATTTT.

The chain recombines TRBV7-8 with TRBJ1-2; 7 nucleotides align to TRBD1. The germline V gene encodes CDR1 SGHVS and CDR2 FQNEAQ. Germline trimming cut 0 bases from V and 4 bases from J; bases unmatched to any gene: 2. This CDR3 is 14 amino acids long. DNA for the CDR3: TGTGCCAGCAGCTTAGCGAACAGGGGCTATGGCTACACCTTC. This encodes CASSLANRGYGYTF.

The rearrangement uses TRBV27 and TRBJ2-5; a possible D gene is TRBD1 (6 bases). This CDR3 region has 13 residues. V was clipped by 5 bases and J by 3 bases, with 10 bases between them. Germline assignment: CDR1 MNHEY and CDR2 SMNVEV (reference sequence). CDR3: CASSPRDKETQYF. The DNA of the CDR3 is TGTGCCAGCAGTCCTCGGGACAAAGAGACCCAGTACTTC.

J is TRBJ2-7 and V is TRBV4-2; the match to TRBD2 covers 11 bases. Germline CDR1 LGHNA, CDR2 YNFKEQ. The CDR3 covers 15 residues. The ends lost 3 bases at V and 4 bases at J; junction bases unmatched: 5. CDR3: CASSQGTSGTYEQYF. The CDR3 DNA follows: TGTGCCAGCAGCCAGGGGACTAGCGGAACGTACGAGCAGTACTTC.

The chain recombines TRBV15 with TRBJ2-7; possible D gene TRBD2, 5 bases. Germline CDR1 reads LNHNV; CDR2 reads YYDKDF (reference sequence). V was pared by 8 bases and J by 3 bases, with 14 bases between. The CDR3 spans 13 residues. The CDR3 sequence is CATSSSPFYEQYF. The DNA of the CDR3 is TGTGCCACCTCCTCTAGCCCCTTCTACGAGCAGTACTTC.

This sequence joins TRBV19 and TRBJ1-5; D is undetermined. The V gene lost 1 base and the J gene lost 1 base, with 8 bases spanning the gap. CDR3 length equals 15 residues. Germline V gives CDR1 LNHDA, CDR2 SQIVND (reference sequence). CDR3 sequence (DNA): TGTGCCAGTAGTATAGCCAGAGGGAGCAATCAGCCCCAGCATTTT. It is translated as CASSIARGSNQPQHF.

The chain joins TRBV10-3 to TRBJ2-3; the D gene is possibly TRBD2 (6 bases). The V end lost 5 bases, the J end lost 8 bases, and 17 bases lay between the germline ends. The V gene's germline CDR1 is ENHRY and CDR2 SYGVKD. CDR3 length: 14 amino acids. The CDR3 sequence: CAISPSEDVGTQYF. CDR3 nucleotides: TGTGCCATCAGTCCTAGCGAGGACGTAGGTACGCAGTATTTT.

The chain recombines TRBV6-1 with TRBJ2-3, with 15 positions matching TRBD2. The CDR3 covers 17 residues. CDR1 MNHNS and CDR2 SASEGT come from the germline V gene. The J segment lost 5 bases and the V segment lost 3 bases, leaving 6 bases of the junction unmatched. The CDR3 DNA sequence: TGTGCCAGCAGTGATTCGGGACTAGCGGGAGGTGGAGATACGCAGTATTTT. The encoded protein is CASSDSGLAGGGDTQYF.